What follows are 11 T cell receptor beta chains derived from one specimen sequenced in a study of CD8 T cells in Susac syndrome (dated by TCRdb to the late 2010s). Library construction relied on the immunoSEQ multiplex PCR assay. RNA was extracted using the RNeasy kit, and about 0.5 to 1 microgram was reverse transcribed with random hexamers. The public reads were reprocessed in TCRdb via fastp at Q25 and MiXCR, keeping in-frame beta chains. Each entry is one CDR3 protein sequence, shown with its most common DNA and genes. This sample lists about 150,000 distinct CDR3 sequences; 95% to 96% were detected once. 0.14% to 0.15% of the sample is taken by the ten largest. The source material was CD8+ T cells from PBMCs. All receptors derive from a human donor with multiple sclerosis.

The V call is TRBV24-1, the J call TRBJ2-7, with D tentatively TRBD1 (6 bases). Between the trimmed V and J ends, which lost 4 bases and 2 bases, there was a span of 17 bases. Germline V gives CDR1 KGHDR, CDR2 SFDVKD. The CDR3 runs 16 residues. The DNA for the CDR3 is TGTGCCACCAGTGAGCGAACAGGGTCTCCAACCTACGAGCAGTACGTC. Translated, it gives CATSERTGSPTYEQYV.

This clonotype was counted a single time. The chain recombines TRBV3-1 with TRBJ1-5; D is unclear. With 3 bases removed from V and 0 bases from J, the gap between germline ends came to 18 bases. The CDR3 consists of 18 residues. Germline V gene lookup returns CDR1 LGHDT and CDR2 YNNKEL (reference sequence). CDR3 residues: CASSHLGPGRNSNQPQHF. DNA for the CDR3: TGTGCCAGCAGCCATCTTGGGCCCGGGAGAAATAGCAATCAGCCCCAGCATTTT.

Here the CDR3 reads CASGTTQGEQYF. The CDR3 DNA sequence: TGTGCCAGCGGCACCACCCAGGGGGAGCAGTACTTC. J is TRBJ2-7 and V is TRBV27; perhaps TRBD1 as D (6 bases). Germline V lookup: CDR1 MNHEY, CDR2 SMNVEV (reference sequence). V was clipped by 8 bases and J by 7 bases, with 15 bases between them. This CDR3 is 12 amino acids long.

This sequence joins TRBV30 and TRBJ1-4; D is unclear. The V gene's germline CDR1 is GTSNPN and CDR2 SVGIG (reference sequence). This CDR3 has 12 residues. Trimming removed 2 bases from V and 8 bases from J, with 9 bases in between. The CDR3 spells CAWSQGSEKLFF. The CDR3 coding sequence is TGTGCCTGGAGTCAAGGATCCGAAAAACTGTTTTTT.

This sequence joins TRBV29-1 and TRBJ1-2, with 9 nucleotides matching TRBD1. J gave up 8 bases and V 7 bases, and 5 bases lay outside the gene matches. This CDR3 has 11 residues. The germline V gene encodes CDR1 SQVTM and CDR2 ANQGSEA. CDR3 nucleotide sequence: TGCAGCGGGGGACAGGGTGGAGGCTACACCTTC. This translates into CSGGQGGGYTF.

The CDR3 spells CATSRVMSTDTQYF. CDR3 bases: TGTGCCACCAGCAGAGTGATGAGCACAGATACGCAGTATTTT. The genes are TRBV15 and TRBJ2-3; no firm D call. V was trimmed by 1 base and J by 0 bases, leaving 5 bases between them. This CDR3 has 14 residues. Germline lookup yields CDR1 LNHNV and CDR2 YYDKDF (reference sequence).

This chain joins TRBV29-1 and TRBJ2-3; D perhaps matches TRBD2 (6 bases). V lost 4 bases and J lost 1, with 12 bases in between. The V gene's germline CDR1 is SQVTM and CDR2 ANQGSEA. The CDR3 totals 14 residues. The CDR3 coding sequence is TGCAGCGTTGGAAGGGACTGGCGCACAGATACGCAGTATTTT. This encodes CSVGRDWRTDTQYF.

The chain employs TRBV29-1 and TRBJ1-4; D call uncertain. CDR1 is SQVTM, CDR2 ANQGSEA, per germline. V was shortened by 5 bases and J by 2 bases, with 12 bases between the two germline ends. This CDR3 comprises 14 residues. The CDR3 bases are TGCAGCGTTCTACATCCCGTCACTAATGAAAAACTGTTTTTT. This gives the protein CSVLHPVTNEKLFF.

V usage is TRBV12-3 or TRBV12-4 and J usage is TRBJ2-1; D not resolved. This CDR3 has 13 amino acids. The ends were cut back, 6 bases at V and 6 bases at J, with 12 bases in the middle. The CDR3 coding sequence is TGTGCCAGCAGCCGCGCTCCCGGCAATGAGCAGTTCTTC. Translated: CASSRAPGNEQFF.

J is TRBJ2-1 and V is TRBV27; D is uncertain. CDR3 length: 12 residues. The V gene's germline CDR1 is MNHEY and CDR2 SMNVEV (reference sequence). V lost 2 bases and J lost 7, with 6 bases in between. The CDR3 DNA reads TGTGCCAGCAGTTTACTGGGAAATGAGCAGTTCTTC. As protein: CASSLLGNEQFF.

The rearrangement uses TRBV2 and TRBJ2-7, with D perhaps matching TRBD1 (5 bases). There are 15 residues in the CDR3. Trimming left V 2 bases short and J 4 bases short, with 15 bases between. CDR1 and CDR2 (germline): SNHLY, FYNNEI. In DNA form, the CDR3 reads TGTGCCAGCAGTGAATTCAAAAGGGGCTTGTACGAGCAGTACTTC. Its translation is CASSEFKRGLYEQYF.